The present T cell receptor (beta chain) was sequenced within a study of human T cells and chemical hapten exposure. Trimming shortened V by 3 bases and J by 2 bases, and 13 bases separated the two germline ends. Per the germline V gene, CDR1 is SQVTM and CDR2 is ANQGSEA. The CDR3 has 14 residues. The library put unique molecular identifiers onto individual cDNA molecules. TCRdb re-analysed the RACE reads in MiXCR, keeping a single row per CDR3 protein. The data show around 130,000 distinct CDR3 sequences, about an eighth seen once. Time point: patch test 2, 6 weeks after DPC sensitization. The treatment: therapeutic diphenylcyclopropenone sensitization with weekly scalp DPC. This clonotype was counted only a few times.

The rearrangement uses TRBV29-1 and TRBJ1-1; a weak D match, TRBD1 (6 bases). The TCR was taken from a woman aged 45-59 years with alopecia areata. Some clones in this sample may be carry-over from other donors' samples. Specimen: whole blood, collected in connection with sensitization to the hapten diphenylcyclopropenone (DPC). CDR3 in DNA: TGCAGCGTTGAGGGGGCTATCAGTAACACTGAAGCTTTCTTT. Amino acid sequence: CSVEGAISNTEAFF.